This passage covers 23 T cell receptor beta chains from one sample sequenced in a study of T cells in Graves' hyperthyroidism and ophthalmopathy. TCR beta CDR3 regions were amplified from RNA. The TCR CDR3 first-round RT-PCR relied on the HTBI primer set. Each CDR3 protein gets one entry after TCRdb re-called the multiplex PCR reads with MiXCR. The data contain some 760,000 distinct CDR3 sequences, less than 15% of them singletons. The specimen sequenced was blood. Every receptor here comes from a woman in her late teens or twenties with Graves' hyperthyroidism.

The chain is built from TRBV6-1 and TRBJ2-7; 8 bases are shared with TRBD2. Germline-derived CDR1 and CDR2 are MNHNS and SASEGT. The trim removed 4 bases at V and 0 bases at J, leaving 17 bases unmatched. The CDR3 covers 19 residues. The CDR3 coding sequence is TGTGCCAGCAGTGGAGGAATTCTTACTAGCGGATCCAGCTCCTACGAGCAGTACTTC. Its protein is CASSGGILTSGSSSYEQYF.

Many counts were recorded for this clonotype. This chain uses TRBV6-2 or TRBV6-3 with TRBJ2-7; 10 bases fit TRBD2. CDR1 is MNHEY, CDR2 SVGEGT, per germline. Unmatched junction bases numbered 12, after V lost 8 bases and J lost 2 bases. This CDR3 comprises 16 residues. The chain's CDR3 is CASGPAGGLVPYEQYF. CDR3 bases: TGTGCCAGCGGTCCAGCGGGAGGGCTAGTGCCCTACGAGCAGTACTTC.

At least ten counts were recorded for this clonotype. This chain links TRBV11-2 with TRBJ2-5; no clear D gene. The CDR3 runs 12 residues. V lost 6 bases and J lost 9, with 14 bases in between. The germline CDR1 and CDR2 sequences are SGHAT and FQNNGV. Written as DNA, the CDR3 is TGTGCCAGCAGTCCACGCGCCCGGGCCCAGTACTTC. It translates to CASSPRARAQYF.

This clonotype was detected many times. CDR3 DNA: TGCAGCGTTGAAGATCAAGGGAGGGGTGAGCAGTTCTTC. As protein: CSVEDQGRGEQFF. The genes are TRBV29-1 and TRBJ2-1; 7 nucleotides align to TRBD2. J gave up 9 bases and V 0 bases, and 5 bases lay outside the gene matches. CDR1 is SQVTM and CDR2 is ANQGSEA in the germline V gene. CDR3 length equals 13 residues.

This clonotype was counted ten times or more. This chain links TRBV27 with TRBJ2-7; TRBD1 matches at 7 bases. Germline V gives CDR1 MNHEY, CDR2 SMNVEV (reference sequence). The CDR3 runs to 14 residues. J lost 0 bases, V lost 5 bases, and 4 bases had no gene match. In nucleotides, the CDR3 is TGTGCCAGCAGTACGACAGGGTTCTCCTACGAGCAGTACTTC. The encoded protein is CASSTTGFSYEQYF.

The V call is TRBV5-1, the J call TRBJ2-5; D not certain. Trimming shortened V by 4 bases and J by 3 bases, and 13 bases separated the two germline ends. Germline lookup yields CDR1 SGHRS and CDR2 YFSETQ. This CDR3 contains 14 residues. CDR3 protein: CASSEDGWEETQYF. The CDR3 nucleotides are TGCGCCAGCAGCGAGGACGGTTGGGAAGAGACCCAGTACTTC.

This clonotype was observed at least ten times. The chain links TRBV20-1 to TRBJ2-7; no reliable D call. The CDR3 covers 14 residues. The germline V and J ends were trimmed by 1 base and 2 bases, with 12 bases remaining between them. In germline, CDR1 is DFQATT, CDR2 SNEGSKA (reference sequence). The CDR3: CSARVRPYPYEQYF. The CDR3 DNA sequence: TGCAGTGCTAGAGTGAGGCCTTACCCCTACGAGCAGTACTTC.

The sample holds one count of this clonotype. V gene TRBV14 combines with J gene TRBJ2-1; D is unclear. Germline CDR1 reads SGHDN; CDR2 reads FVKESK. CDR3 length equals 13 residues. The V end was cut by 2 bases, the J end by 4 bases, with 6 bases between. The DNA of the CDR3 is TGTGCCAGCAGCCAACGCCCATACAATGAGCAGTTCTTC. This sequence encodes CASSQRPYNEQFF.

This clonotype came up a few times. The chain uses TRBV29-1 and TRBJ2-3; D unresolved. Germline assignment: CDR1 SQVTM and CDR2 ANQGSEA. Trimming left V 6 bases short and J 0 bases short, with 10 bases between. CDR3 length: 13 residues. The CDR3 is CSVGSSSTDTQYF. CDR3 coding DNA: TGCAGCGTCGGAAGCTCTAGCACAGATACGCAGTATTTT.

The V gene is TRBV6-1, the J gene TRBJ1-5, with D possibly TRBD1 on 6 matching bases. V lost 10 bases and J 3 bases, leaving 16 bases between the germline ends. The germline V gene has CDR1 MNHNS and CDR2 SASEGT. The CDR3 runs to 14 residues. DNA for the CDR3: TGTGCCACCGCAAGGGGGTCAATCAATCAGCCCCAGCATTTT. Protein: CATARGSINQPQHF.

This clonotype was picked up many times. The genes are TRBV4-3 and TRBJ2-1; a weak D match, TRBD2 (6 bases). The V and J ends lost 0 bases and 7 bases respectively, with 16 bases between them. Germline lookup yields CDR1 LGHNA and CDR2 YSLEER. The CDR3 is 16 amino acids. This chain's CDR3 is CASSQEGGIGQNEQFF. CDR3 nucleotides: TGCGCCAGCAGCCAAGAAGGCGGGATCGGTCAGAATGAGCAGTTCTTC.

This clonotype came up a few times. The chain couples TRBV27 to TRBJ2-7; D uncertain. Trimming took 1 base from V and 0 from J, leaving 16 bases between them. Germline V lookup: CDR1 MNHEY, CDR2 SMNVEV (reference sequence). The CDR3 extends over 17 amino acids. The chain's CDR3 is CASSLYPAGALSYEQYF. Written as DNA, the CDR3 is TGTGCCAGCAGTTTATATCCCGCAGGTGCCCTCTCCTACGAGCAGTACTTC.

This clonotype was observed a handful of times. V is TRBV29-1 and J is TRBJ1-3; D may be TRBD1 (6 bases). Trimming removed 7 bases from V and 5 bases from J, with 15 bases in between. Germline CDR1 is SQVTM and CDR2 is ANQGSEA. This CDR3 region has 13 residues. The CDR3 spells CSATGLGRNTIYF. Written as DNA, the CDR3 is TGCAGCGCCACAGGGTTGGGGCGAAACACCATATATTTT.

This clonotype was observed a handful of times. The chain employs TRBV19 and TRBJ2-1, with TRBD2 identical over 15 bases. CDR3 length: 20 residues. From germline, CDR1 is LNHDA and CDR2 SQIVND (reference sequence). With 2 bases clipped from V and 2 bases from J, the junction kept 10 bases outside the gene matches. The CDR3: CASSIPLGLAGGLPYNEQFF. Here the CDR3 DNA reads TGTGCCAGTAGTATACCCCTGGGACTAGCGGGAGGTCTTCCCTACAATGAGCAGTTCTTC.

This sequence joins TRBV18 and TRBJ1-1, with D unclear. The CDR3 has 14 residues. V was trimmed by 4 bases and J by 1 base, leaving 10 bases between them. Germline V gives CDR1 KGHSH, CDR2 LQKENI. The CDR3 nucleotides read TGTGCCAGCTCACTTAAAAACAAGAACACTGAAGCTTTCTTT. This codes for CASSLKNKNTEAFF. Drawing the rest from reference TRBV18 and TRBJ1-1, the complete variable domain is NAGVMQNPRHLVRRRGQEARLRCSPMKGHSHVYWYRQLPEEGLKFMVYLQKENIIDESGMPKERFSAEFPKEGPSILRIQQVVRGDSAAYFCASSLKNKNTEAFFGQGTRLTVV.

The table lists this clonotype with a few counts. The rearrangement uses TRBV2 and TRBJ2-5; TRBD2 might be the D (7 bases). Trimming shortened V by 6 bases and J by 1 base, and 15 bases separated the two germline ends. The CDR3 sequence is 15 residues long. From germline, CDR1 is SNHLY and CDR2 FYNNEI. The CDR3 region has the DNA TGTGCCAGCAGGAGGGGGAGGGGATTCCAAGAGACCCAGTACTTC. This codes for CASRRGRGFQETQYF.

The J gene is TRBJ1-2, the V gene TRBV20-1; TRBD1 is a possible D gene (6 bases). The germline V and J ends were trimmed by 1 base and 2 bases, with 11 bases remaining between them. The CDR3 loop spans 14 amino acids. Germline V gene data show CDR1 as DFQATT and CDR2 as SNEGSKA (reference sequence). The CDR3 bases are TGCAGTGCTAGAGGGGGGGGCACGAACTATGGCTACACCTTC. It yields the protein CSARGGGTNYGYTF.

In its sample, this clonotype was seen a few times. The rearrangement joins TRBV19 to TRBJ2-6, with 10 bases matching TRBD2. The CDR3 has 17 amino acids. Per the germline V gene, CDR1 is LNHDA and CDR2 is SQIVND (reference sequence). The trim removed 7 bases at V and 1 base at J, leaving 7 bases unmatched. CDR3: CASKALAGESGANVLTF. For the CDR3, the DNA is TGTGCCAGTAAGGCGCTAGCGGGGGAGTCTGGGGCCAACGTCCTGACTTTC.

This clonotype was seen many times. The CDR3 nucleotides are TGCAGTGCTAGAGTCCGGGGGTCGCTCTACGAGCAGTACTTC. Amino acid sequence: CSARVRGSLYEQYF. The chain carries TRBV20-1 and TRBJ2-7; D might be TRBD2 (6 bases). The germline gives CDR1 DFQATT, CDR2 SNEGSKA (reference sequence). This CDR3 is built from 14 residues. Trimming removed 1 base from V and 3 bases from J, with 13 bases in between.

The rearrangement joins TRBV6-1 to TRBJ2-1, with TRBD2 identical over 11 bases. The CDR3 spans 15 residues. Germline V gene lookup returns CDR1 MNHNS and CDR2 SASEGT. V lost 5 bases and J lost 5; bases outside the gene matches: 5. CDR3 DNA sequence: TGTGCCAGCAGTCTAACTAGCGGGAGACACAATGAGCAGTTCTTC. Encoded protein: CASSLTSGRHNEQFF.

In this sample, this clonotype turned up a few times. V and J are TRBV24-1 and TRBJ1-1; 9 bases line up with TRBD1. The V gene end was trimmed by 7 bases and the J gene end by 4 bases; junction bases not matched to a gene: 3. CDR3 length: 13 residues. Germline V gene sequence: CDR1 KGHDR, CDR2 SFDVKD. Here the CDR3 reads CATSETGGTEAFF. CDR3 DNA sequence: TGTGCCACCAGCGAGACAGGGGGCACTGAAGCTTTCTTT.

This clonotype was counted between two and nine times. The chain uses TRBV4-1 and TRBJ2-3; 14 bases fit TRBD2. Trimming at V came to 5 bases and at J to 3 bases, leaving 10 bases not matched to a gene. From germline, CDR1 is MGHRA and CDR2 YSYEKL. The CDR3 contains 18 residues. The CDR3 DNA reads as TGCGCCAGCAGCTTAGCGGGACTAGCGGGAGCAGGTACAGATACGCAGTATTTT. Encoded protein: CASSLAGLAGAGTDTQYF.

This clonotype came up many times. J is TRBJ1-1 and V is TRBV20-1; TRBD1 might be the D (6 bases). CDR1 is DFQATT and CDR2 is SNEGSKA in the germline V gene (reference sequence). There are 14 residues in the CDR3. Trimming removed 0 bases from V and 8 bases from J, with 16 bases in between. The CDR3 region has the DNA TGCAGTGCTAGAGATAACCCCCAGGGGCTAGAAGCTTTCTTT. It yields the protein CSARDNPQGLEAFF.